The next 27 T cell receptor beta chains were all read from a single sample in a study of regulatory T cells in long-lasting Graves disease. TCR beta libraries were built with iRepertoire HTBI primers and Arm-PCR of CDR3 regions. TCRdb independently ran MiXCR on the multiplex PCR reads; one entry per CDR3 protein. Counted here are some 500,000 distinct CDR3 sequences, about 16% occurring once; the ten biggest clones make up about 25%. Documented time point: newly diagnosed GD, antithyroid drugs for less than 3 months. From RNA extracted from PBMCs, the TCR library was made. This sample also appeared in a second study, on T cells in Graves' hyperthyroidism and ophthalmopathy.

This specimen consisted of peripheral blood mononuclear cells (PBMCs), obtained at new diagnosis, from a patient treated with antithyroid drugs. Receptor source: a woman aged 35-65 years with Graves disease.

This clonotype was counted many times. The chain links TRBV12-3 or TRBV12-4 to TRBJ1-2; weak D call: TRBD1 (6 bases). The CDR3 runs 12 residues. The germline V and J ends were trimmed by 2 bases and 8 bases, with 9 bases remaining between them. The CDR3 nucleotides are TGTGCCAGCAGTTTAAACAGGGAGGGCTACACCTTC. Translating it yields CASSLNREGYTF.

The chain carries TRBV3-1 and TRBJ1-3; D gene ambiguous. Germline V CDR1 and CDR2: LGHDT, YNNKEL (reference sequence). Trimming pared 2 bases from V and 0 bases from J, leaving 8 bases between. The CDR3 contains 15 residues. This chain's CDR3 is CASSQPTFSGNTIYF. CDR3 sequence (DNA): TGTGCCAGCAGCCAACCAACCTTCTCTGGAAACACCATATATTTT.

This clonotype has ten or more counts. V usage is TRBV3-1 and J usage is TRBJ1-2; D ambiguous. V gave up 4 bases and J gave up 6 bases, with 12 bases separating them. The CDR3 runs 13 residues. Germline V gives CDR1 LGHDT, CDR2 YNNKEL (reference sequence). The CDR3 here is CASSPPTTDGYTF. The CDR3 DNA reads TGTGCCAGCAGCCCTCCCACCACCGATGGCTACACCTTC.

As to this clonotype: At one boundary the junction diverges from the germline segment, which might be a read error. The CDR3 DNA follows: TGTGCCTGGTTGGGGGAGAACGCCGGGGAGCTGTTTTTT. It translates to CAWLGENAGELFF. The V call is TRBV30, the J call TRBJ2-2; either TRBD1 or TRBD2 may supply D (5 bases each). This CDR3 region has 13 residues. Germline-derived CDR1 and CDR2 are GTSNPN and SVGIG (reference sequence).

This clonotype was recorded a few times. The gene calls are TRBV29-1 and TRBJ1-1, with D perhaps matching TRBD1 (6 bases). Deletions cut 7 bases from V and 6 bases from J, with 12 bases between. CDR1 is SQVTM and CDR2 is ANQGSEA in the germline V gene. The CDR3 spans 11 residues. The CDR3 region has the DNA TGCAGCGGGGAGGGGGACTCTGAAGCTTTCTTT. Translating gives CSGEGDSEAFF.

This clonotype occurred many times. The CDR3 loop reads CASSFGWAGDTQYF. CDR3 coding DNA: TGTGCCAGCAGTTTCGGATGGGCGGGAGATACGCAGTATTTT. The rearrangement uses TRBV12-3 or TRBV12-4 and TRBJ2-3; a weak D match, TRBD2 (5 bases). The CDR3 runs 14 residues. The V end lost 3 bases, the J end lost 5 bases, and 12 bases lay between the germline ends.

The rearrangement joins TRBV13 to TRBJ1-2; D perhaps matches TRBD1 (6 bases). The CDR3 loop spans 13 amino acids. V was cut by 1 base and J by 8 bases, with 11 bases left in between. Germline CDR1 is PRHDT and CDR2 is FYEKMQ (reference sequence). For the CDR3, the DNA is TGTGCCAGCAGCTTAGCCGACAGGACGGGCTACACCTTC. It codes for CASSLADRTGYTF.

This clonotype has ten or more counts. This chain joins TRBV7-9 and TRBJ1-1; weak D call: TRBD1 (5 bases). This CDR3 has 14 residues. V lost 0 bases to trimming and J lost 1 base, with 6 bases between them. Germline CDR1 SEHNR, CDR2 FQNEAQ (reference sequence). The CDR3: CASSLAGTNTEAFF. CDR3 in DNA: TGTGCCAGCAGCTTAGCTGGGACGAACACTGAAGCTTTCTTT. Full variable domain (rest looked up from reference TRBV7-9 and TRBJ1-1): DTGVSQNPRHKITKRGQNVTFRCDPISEHNRLYWYRQTLGQGPEFLTYFQNEAQLEKSRLLSDRFSAERPKGSFSTLEIQRTEQGDSAMYLCASSLAGTNTEAFFGQGTRLTVV.

Ten or more counts support this clonotype. The chain carries TRBV7-2 and TRBJ1-1; D is ambiguous. V lost 1 base and J 9 bases, leaving 12 bases between the germline ends. CDR1 and CDR2 (germline): SGHTA, FQGNSA. The CDR3 loop spans 13 amino acids. The CDR3 protein is CASSLVAGIKAFF. The CDR3 region has the DNA TGTGCCAGCAGCTTAGTAGCTGGGATTAAAGCTTTCTTT. Combining the CDR3 with reference TRBV7-2 and TRBJ1-1 gives the whole variable domain GAGVSQSPSNKVTEKGKDVELRCDPISGHTALYWYRQSLGQGLEFLIYFQGNSAPDKSGLPSDRFSAERTGGSVSTLTIQRTQQEDSAVYLCASSLVAGIKAFFGQGTRLTVV.

This clonotype appeared a few times. A much larger clone lies one base from this, so it may be a read error. Since no conserved phenylalanine or tryptophan closes the CDR3, a read error is the likely cause. It is unclear where the CDR3 begins or ends on the DNA, so no DNA is shown, and the CDR3 is as TCRdb lists it. This chain joins TRBV2 and TRBJ2-3; the table's D gene call, TRBD2, was not cross checked with the DNA. Looked up from germline, CDR1 is SNHLY and CDR2 is FYNNEI. The CDR3 numbers 13 amino acids, ends counted. CDR3 sequence reads: CASSEGGWADTHL.

The V gene is TRBV7-6, the J gene TRBJ1-1, with a weak D call TRBD1 (5 bases). V was pared by 3 bases and J by 1 base, with 12 bases between. Germline values: CDR1 SGHVS, CDR2 FNYEAQ. This CDR3 comprises 15 residues. Written as DNA, the CDR3 is TGTGCCAGCAGCTTGACAGACAGCTCGAACACTGAAGCTTTCTTT. It specifies CASSLTDSSNTEAFF.

This clonotype was seen ten or more times. CDR3 amino acids: CASSLVMTEAFF. The CDR3 DNA follows: TGTGCCAGCAGCTTAGTTATGACTGAAGCTTTCTTT. This rearrangement joins TRBV7-9 to TRBJ1-1; D ambiguous. The CDR3 loop spans 12 amino acids. With 1 base removed from V and 5 bases from J, the gap between germline ends came to 5 bases. CDR1 is SEHNR and CDR2 is FQNEAQ in the germline V gene (reference sequence).

This clonotype has more than one count but fewer than ten. This chain links TRBV7-9 with TRBJ1-2; no reliable D call. CDR3 length: 13 residues. V was trimmed by 4 bases and J by 5 bases, leaving 11 bases between them. CDR1 and CDR2 (germline): SEHNR, FQNEAQ (reference sequence). The chain's CDR3 is CASSSGKGYGYTF. The CDR3 DNA reads TGTGCCAGCAGCTCCGGGAAGGGTTATGGCTACACCTTC.

This clonotype was picked up many times. The chain carries TRBV28 and TRBJ1-2; D not resolved. CDR3 length equals 15 residues. Trimming pared 6 bases from V and 6 bases from J, leaving 20 bases between. Germline V CDR1 and CDR2: MDHEN, SYDVKM. DNA for the CDR3: TGTGCCAGCAGCCTGGGTGTGCCCGATGGAAATGGCTACACCTTC. It encodes CASSLGVPDGNGYTF.

This clonotype came up many times. This chain uses TRBV5-1 with TRBJ1-1; TRBD1 is a possible D gene (6 bases). Per the germline V gene, CDR1 is SGHRS and CDR2 is YFSETQ. The CDR3 length is 13 residues. The ends were cut back, 4 bases at V and 10 bases at J, with 17 bases in the middle. The CDR3 loop is CASSEQDRLGAFF. CDR3 nucleotides: TGCGCCAGCAGCGAGCAAGACAGGTTGGGAGCTTTCTTT.

This clonotype was seen ten or more times. The chain carries TRBV20-1 and TRBJ1-6, with D possibly being TRBD1 (6 bases). Trimming cost V 5 bases and J 6 bases, with 14 bases left between them. Per germline, CDR1 DFQATT and CDR2 SNEGSKA (reference sequence). There are 14 residues in the CDR3. The CDR3 sequence is CSAGETGFNSPLHF. CDR3 DNA: TGCAGTGCTGGCGAGACAGGATTTAATTCACCCCTCCACTTT.

The chain recombines TRBV7-9 with TRBJ2-7, with D possibly being TRBD1 (6 bases). In germline, CDR1 is SEHNR, CDR2 FQNEAQ (reference sequence). The CDR3 is 15 residues long. Trimming stripped 3 bases from V and 2 bases from J, with 14 bases between. The CDR3: CASSLVRDNTYEQYF. CDR3 sequence (DNA): TGTGCCAGCAGCTTGGTCCGGGACAACACCTACGAGCAGTACTTC.

There are a few counts of this clonotype. This chain joins TRBV19 and TRBJ2-6, with D tentatively TRBD1 or TRBD2 (5 bases each). Germline CDR1 and CDR2: LNHDA and SQIVND (reference sequence). The ends were cut back, 7 bases at V and 0 bases at J, with 10 bases in the middle. There are 15 residues in the CDR3. CDR3 protein: CASTGGGSGANVLTF. Written as DNA, the CDR3 is TGTGCCAGTACGGGTGGGGGCTCTGGGGCCAACGTCCTGACTTTC.

This clonotype was counted at least ten times. The J gene is TRBJ2-1, the V gene TRBV7-2; no clear D. Trimming left V 5 bases short and J 12 bases short, with 17 bases between. This CDR3 has 13 residues. Germline V gives CDR1 SGHTA, CDR2 FQGNSA. The CDR3 nucleotides are TGTGCCAGCAGCACCTACAACCCAAACTCGCAGTTCTTC. It codes for CASSTYNPNSQFF. Full variable domain (missing parts from reference TRBV7-2 and TRBJ2-1): GAGVSQSPSNKVTEKGKDVELRCDPISGHTALYWYRQSLGQGLEFLIYFQGNSAPDKSGLPSDRFSAERTGGSVSTLTIQRTQQEDSAVYLCASSTYNPNSQFFGPGTRLTVL.

This clonotype was counted between two and nine times. V and J are TRBV6-2 or TRBV6-3 and TRBJ1-1; possible D gene TRBD1, 5 bases. Germline V gives CDR1 MNHEY, CDR2 SVGEGT. V lost 2 bases and J lost 0, with 10 bases in between. The CDR3 totals 15 residues. CDR3 DNA sequence: TGTGCCAGCAGTTACGGCAGGGCCTTGAACACTGAAGCTTTCTTT. Encoded protein: CASSYGRALNTEAFF.

This clonotype was observed many times. This chain uses TRBV18 with TRBJ1-4, with unresolved D. V shed 2 bases and J shed 8 bases, with 18 bases lying between them. Germline CDR1 reads KGHSH; CDR2 reads LQKENI. The CDR3 extends over 16 amino acids. The CDR3 nucleotides read TGTGCCAGCTCACCAAGGGTGGGCAGCAACACCGAAAAACTGTTTTTT. This encodes CASSPRVGSNTEKLFF.

A few counts support this clonotype. The chain combines TRBV5-1 with TRBJ2-4; maybe TRBD1 (6 bases). The germline V and J ends were trimmed by 4 bases and 4 bases, with 12 bases remaining between them. This CDR3 is 14 amino acids long. The germline gives CDR1 SGHRS, CDR2 YFSETQ. The CDR3 region is CASSPGDTKNIQYF. The DNA of the CDR3 is TGCGCCAGCAGCCCCGGGGACACTAAAAACATTCAGTACTTC. Together with reference TRBV5-1 and TRBJ2-4, the CDR3 gives the full variable domain: KAGVTQTPRYLIKTRGQQVTLSCSPISGHRSVSWYQQTPGQGLQFLFEYFSETQRNKGNFPGRFSGRQFSNSRSEMNVSTLELGDSALYLCASSPGDTKNIQYFGAGTRLSVL.

The V and J genes are TRBV10-1 and TRBJ2-3; D gene ambiguous. The CDR3 length is 14 residues. Trimming took 2 bases from V and 1 from J, leaving 7 bases between them. In germline, CDR1 is WNHNN, CDR2 SYGVQD (reference sequence). CDR3 loop: CASSEGPRTDTQYF. Written as DNA, the CDR3 is TGCGCCAGCAGTGAGGGACCACGCACAGATACGCAGTATTTT.

Notes on this clonotype: A read error is possible here, since a much larger clone lies one base away. The chain recombines TRBV6-2 or TRBV6-3 with TRBJ2-7; the match to TRBD1 covers 8 bases. CDR3 length equals 15 residues. V dropped 1 base and J dropped 2; count of bases not matched to a gene: 4. The germline CDR1 and CDR2 sequences are MNHEY and SVGEGT. CDR3 loop: CASSYLGQVTYEQYF. CDR3 nucleotides: TGTGCCAGCAGTTACTTGGGACAGGTAACCTACGAGCAGTACTTC.

The chain combines TRBV13 with TRBJ2-7; possible D gene TRBD1, 6 bases. The CDR3 is 13 residues long. Germline assignment: CDR1 PRHDT and CDR2 FYEKMQ (reference sequence). Deletions cut 6 bases from V and 2 bases from J, with 11 bases between. CDR3 bases: TGTGCCAGCAGGTTAAAGGGGGCCTACGAGCAGTACTTC. Its translation is CASRLKGAYEQYF.

The chain uses TRBV7-8 and TRBJ2-1, with D possibly TRBD2 on 7 matching bases. Looked up from germline, CDR1 is SGHVS and CDR2 is FQNEAQ. Trimming cost V 4 bases and J 0 bases, with 16 bases left between them. This CDR3 contains 17 residues. Written as DNA, the CDR3 is TGTGCCAGCAGCTACCTAAGGGGGGGGAGCTCCTACAATGAGCAGTTCTTC. Amino acid sequence: CASSYLRGGSSYNEQFF.

There are a few counts of this clonotype. The gene calls are TRBV29-1 and TRBJ1-1, with TRBD1 identical over 7 bases. The V gene's germline CDR1 is SQVTM and CDR2 ANQGSEA. There are 13 residues in the CDR3. V was clipped by 8 bases and J by 1 base; unmatched bases: 7. The CDR3 sequence: CSTSGTENTEAFF. The CDR3, as DNA: TGCAGCACCTCCGGGACAGAGAACACTGAAGCTTTCTTT. Filled out from reference TRBV29-1 and TRBJ1-1, the complete variable domain reads SAVISQKPSRDICQRGTSLTIQCQVDSQVTMMFWYRQQPGQSLTLIATANQGSEATYESGFVIDKFPISRPNLTFSTLTVSNMSPEDSSIYLCSTSGTENTEAFFGQGTRLTVV.